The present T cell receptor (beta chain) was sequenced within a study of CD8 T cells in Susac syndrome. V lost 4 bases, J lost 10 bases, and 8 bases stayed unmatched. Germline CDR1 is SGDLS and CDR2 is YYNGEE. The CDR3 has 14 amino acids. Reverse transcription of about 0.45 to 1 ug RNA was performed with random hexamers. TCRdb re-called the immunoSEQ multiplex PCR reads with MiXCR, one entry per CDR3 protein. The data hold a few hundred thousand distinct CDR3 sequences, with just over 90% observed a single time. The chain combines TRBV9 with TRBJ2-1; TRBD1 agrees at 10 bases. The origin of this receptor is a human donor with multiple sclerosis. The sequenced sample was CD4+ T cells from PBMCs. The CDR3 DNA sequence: TGTGCCAGCAGCCCCCAGGGGACAGGGGCCGAGCAGTTCTTC. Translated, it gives CASSPQGTGAEQFF.